A selection of T cell receptor beta chains follows, all from one sample in a study of T-cell reconstitution after alpha-beta-depleted transplantation in children. TCRdb re-called the PCR reads with MiXCR, one entry per CDR3 protein. There are 500,000 or so distinct CDR3 sequences in the sample; roughly 11% occur only once, and 14% lies in the top ten. This specimen consisted of PBMCs, mostly from graft donor cells, obtained 180 days after TCRalphabeta/CD19-depleted stem cell transplant. These receptors were taken from a female patient between 2 and 15 years old who had a stem cell transplant for aplastic anemia, so the T cells may come from the graft donor. Both conserved end residues are part of each CDR3. D genes are given only for firm matches. Only some rows state a clone size, as once, few, many or a class for expanded clones.

v_call	clone_size	j_call	d_call	cdr3_nt	cdr3_aa
TRBV28	NA	TRBJ2-1	NA	TGTGCCAGCAGTCTAGGACTTACACCCTACAATGAGCAGTTCTTC	CASSLGLTPYNEQFF
TRBV4-2	few	TRBJ2-1	TRBD2	TGTGCCAGCAGCCAAGATGGAACTAGCGGTCTCACTTACAATGAGCAGTTCTTC	CASSQDGTSGLTYNEQFF
TRBV12-3/TRBV12-4	few	TRBJ2-7	NA	TGTGCCAGCAGCCCCAGGGGTTGGGAGCAGTACTTC	CASSPRGWEQYF
TRBV7-8	few	TRBJ1-2	NA	TGTGCCAGCAGCCCCCAGCCCGGGGTCCCCTACACCTTC	CASSPQPGVPYTF
TRBV6-5	NA	TRBJ1-1	NA	TGTGCCAGCAGTTACGTGGGGCAGCGGAACACTGAAGCTTTCTTT	CASSYVGQRNTEAFF
TRBV15	many	TRBJ2-2	NA	TGTGCCACCAGCAGAGGAAGGGGACACCTGAACACCGGGGAGCTGTTTTTT	CATSRGRGHLNTGELFF
TRBV5-1	few	TRBJ2-1	NA	TGCGCCAGCAGCGGAGGTGTAAGCGATGAGCAGTTCTTC	CASSGGVSDEQFF
TRBV30	many	TRBJ1-1	NA	TGTGCCTGGGGGCTAACAGCTGAAGCTTTCTTT	CAWGLTAEAFF
TRBV6-1	few	TRBJ2-1	NA	TGTGCCAGCAGCCGCCATAGCGGCCCATCCTACAATGAGCAGTTCTTC	CASSRHSGPSYNEQFF
TRBV7-2	NA	TRBJ2-7	NA	TGTGCCAGCAGCTCAGCCACCGGGGCCGGGTGGAACGAGCAGTACTTC	CASSSATGAGWNEQYF
TRBV10-3	few	TRBJ1-1	NA	TGTGCCATCACCTGGGCAGCGAACACTGAAGCTTTCTTT	CAITWAANTEAFF
TRBV4-3	few	TRBJ2-2	TRBD1	TGCGCCAGCAGCCAGACAGGGGTTGTGGGCACCGGGGAGCTGTTTTTT	CASSQTGVVGTGELFF
TRBV18	NA	TRBJ2-5	NA	TGTGCCAGCTCACCTCCACGCCCCCAAGGGGAGGCCCGAGAGACCCAGTACTTC	CASSPPRPQGEARETQYF
TRBV30	few	TRBJ2-1	NA	TGTGCCTGGAGTCCGTTCGGCAATTCTGAGCAGTTCTTC	CAWSPFGNSEQFF
TRBV28	NA	TRBJ2-1	TRBD1	TGTGCCAGCAGTCTCCTTGGCGGGACAGGGGTCAATGAGCAGTTCTTC	CASSLLGGTGVNEQFF
TRBV7-8	many	TRBJ2-3	TRBD2	TGTGCCACGGAGAGCTTAGCGGGGGTTTCAGATACGCAGTATTTT	CATESLAGVSDTQYF
TRBV7-2	few	TRBJ2-5	NA	TGTGCCAGCAGCCCGCCCTGGGGGAGGACGAGAGAGACCCAGTACTTC	CASSPPWGRTRETQYF
TRBV6-2/TRBV6-3	few	TRBJ2-2	TRBD1	TGTGCCAGCAGTTATCGGACAGGGATGAACACCGGGGAGCTGTTTTTT	CASSYRTGMNTGELFF
TRBV12-3/TRBV12-4	NA	TRBJ2-5	TRBD1	TGTGCCAGCAGTTTCGGGGGACAGGGAGCAGAGACCCAGTACTTC	CASSFGGQGAETQYF
TRBV7-2	few	TRBJ2-1	TRBD2	TGTGCCAGCAGCTTGCAAGGACTAGCGGCCTACAATGAGCAGTTCTTC	CASSLQGLAAYNEQFF
TRBV12-3/TRBV12-4	NA	TRBJ2-2	TRBD1	TGTGCCAGCAGCCGCGGGACAGGGGGGTCCACCGGGGAGCTGTTTTTT	CASSRGTGGSTGELFF
TRBV9	few	TRBJ2-5	TRBD2	TGTGCCAGCAGCGTAGCCCCAGCGGGAGGGCCGGGGACCCAGTACTTC	CASSVAPAGGPGTQYF
TRBV20-1	few	TRBJ2-3	NA	TGCAGTGCTTCGAGGCGGCGCATGCGGGCCGATACGCAGTATTTT	CSASRRRMRADTQYF
TRBV4-2	NA	TRBJ2-7	TRBD2	TGTGCCAGCAGCTCCATGGGGACTAGTCACTACGAGCAGTACTTC	CASSSMGTSHYEQYF
TRBV18	many	TRBJ2-3	TRBD2	TGTGCCAGCTCACCACCCGGACTAGCAAGCGCAGATACGCAGTATTTT	CASSPPGLASADTQYF
TRBV24-1	NA	TRBJ1-1	NA	TGTGCCACCAGTGATGCTTCAAAAACGGGGAGCACTGAAGCTTTCTTT	CATSDASKTGSTEAFF
TRBV29-1	NA	TRBJ2-3	NA	TGCAGCGTTGAGATTCGGAGGGGAGAAGATACGCAGTATTTT	CSVEIRRGEDTQYF